This TCR beta chain was sequenced during a study of T cell responses to AZD1222 COVID-19 vaccine. The protocol was immunoSEQ multiplex PCR, while the TCRdb copy is restricted to in-frame clones and leaves out a portion. The data contain 150,000 or so clones, roughly nine tenths of them singletons. The CDR3 extends over 15 amino acids. Trimming removed 0 bases from V and 4 bases from J; junction bases left unmatched: 5. Germline V gives CDR1 LNHNV, CDR2 YYDKDF (reference sequence). The TCR originated in an adult who received the AZD1222 COVID-19 vaccine. The sample here was peripheral blood, taken 28 days after the second AZD1222 dose. J is TRBJ1-2 and V is TRBV15; 7 bases map to TRBD1. The CDR3 DNA is TGTGCCACCAGCAGAGATCGCAGGGGGTCCTATGGCTACACCTTC. Translation gives CATSRDRRGSYGYTF. Using reference TRBV15 and TRBJ1-2 for the parts outside the CDR3, the full variable domain is DAMVIQNPRYQVTQFGKPVTLSCSQTLNHNVMYWYQQKSSQAPKLLFHYYDKDFNNEADTPDNFQSRRPNTSFCFLDIRSPGLGDTAMYLCATSRDRRGSYGYTFGSGTRLTVV.